These 14 T cell receptor beta chains were sequenced from one sample in a study of blood T cell repertoires in COVID-19. Measured with immunoSEQ multiplex PCR; TCRdb has only the in-frame clones, and not every one. Of over 250,000 clones in the sample, roughly 91% were seen once. The sequencing input was PBMCs or T cells enriched from blood (not recorded which). The receptors shown here come from a woman aged 60 to 75 who had recovered from COVID-19.

The V gene is TRBV27, the J gene TRBJ2-1, with 10 bases fitting TRBD2. Germline CDR1 reads MNHEY; CDR2 reads SMNVEV (reference sequence). With 5 bases clipped from V and 2 bases from J, the junction kept 6 bases outside the gene matches. CDR3 length: 16 amino acids. CDR3 amino acids: CASSPYTSGTYNEQFF. DNA of the CDR3: TGTGCCAGCAGTCCATATACTAGCGGGACCTACAATGAGCAGTTCTTC.

This clone occurred a few times. The chain combines TRBV20-1 with TRBJ1-2, with D perhaps matching TRBD1 (5 bases). Germline loops: CDR1 DFQATT, CDR2 SNEGSKA (reference sequence). The length of the CDR3 is 14 residues. Trimming shortened V by 3 bases and J by 3 bases, and 14 bases separated the two germline ends. The CDR3 coding sequence is TGCAGTGCTAGTACGGGGGTGGGAGACTATGGCTACACCTTC. It translates to CSASTGVGDYGYTF.

This clone showed up just once. The V gene is TRBV29-1, the J gene TRBJ1-1, with D possibly TRBD1 on 6 matching bases. The germline gives CDR1 SQVTM, CDR2 ANQGSEA. The CDR3 runs to 14 residues. Trimming stripped 5 bases from V and 3 bases from J, with 16 bases between. CDR3 region: CSVTAQGLDTEAFF. The CDR3, as DNA: TGCAGCGTTACCGCCCAGGGGTTGGACACTGAAGCTTTCTTT.

CDR3 coding DNA: TGTGCCAGCAGCTTAGTAGGGCCCGACAGGGGCACTGAAGCTTTCTTT. Protein sequence: CASSLVGPDRGTEAFF. The chain joins TRBV11-2 to TRBJ1-1; 8 bases line up with TRBD1. CDR1 and CDR2 from the germline V gene are SGHAT and FQNNGV. This CDR3 comprises 16 residues. J lost 4 bases, V lost 1 base, and 8 bases had no gene match.

CDR3 coding DNA: TGTGCCATCAAAAAAGCGGGAGGGCCAGTCGGGGAGCTGTTTTTT. It is translated as CAIKKAGGPVGELFF. The V and J genes are TRBV10-3 and TRBJ2-2, with TRBD2 matching over 10 bases. Losses at the gene ends were 7 bases for V and 7 bases for J; bases not matched to a gene: 9. Germline V gives CDR1 ENHRY, CDR2 SYGVKD. The CDR3 sequence is 15 residues long.

This clone was seen a few times. This chain uses TRBV7-2 with TRBJ2-3, with TRBD2 matching over 9 bases. Trimming removed 4 bases from V and 1 base from J; junction bases left unmatched: 6. CDR1 is SGHTA and CDR2 is FQGNSA in the germline V gene. CDR3 length: 16 residues. The CDR3 region has the DNA TGTGCCAGCAGCTACTGGCGGGGGGGCGGCACAGATACGCAGTATTTT. Its protein is CASSYWRGGGTDTQYF. Full variable domain (missing parts from reference TRBV7-2 and TRBJ2-3): GAGVSQSPSNKVTEKGKDVELRCDPISGHTALYWYRQSLGQGLEFLIYFQGNSAPDKSGLPSDRFSAERTGGSVSTLTIQRTQQEDSAVYLCASSYWRGGGTDTQYFGPGTRLTVL.

This clone showed up just once. The V gene is TRBV5-1, the J gene TRBJ1-1, with D perhaps TRBD1 (6 bases). Between the trimmed V and J ends, which lost 6 bases and 1 base, there was a span of 19 bases. The CDR3 is 16 residues long. CDR1 and CDR2 (germline): SGHRS, YFSETQ. DNA of the CDR3: TGCGCCAGCACCCTTACAGGGCAGATTGGGAACACTGAAGCTTTCTTT. It codes for CASTLTGQIGNTEAFF.

This clone has a single count. The same CDR3 arises from other DNA sequences in this sample as well. The chain combines TRBV3-1 (or the pseudogene TRBV3-2) with TRBJ2-3; D is unresolved. V dropped 4 bases and J dropped 3 bases, with 8 bases sitting between them. The germline V gene has CDR1 LGHDT and CDR2 YNNKEL (reference sequence). This CDR3 has 13 residues. CDR3 residues: CASSPPGTDTQYF. The CDR3 bases are TGTGCCAGCAGCCCACCCGGGACAGATACGCAGTATTTT.

This chain connects TRBV13 to TRBJ2-3; TRBD1 agrees at 9 bases. Germline V CDR1 and CDR2: PRHDT, FYEKMQ (reference sequence). This CDR3 has 16 amino acids. V shed 5 bases and J 0 bases; nucleotides not matched to a gene: 6. The CDR3 DNA reads TGTGCCAGCAGCAACTCCGGGACAGGGAGCACAGATACGCAGTATTTT. This gives the protein CASSNSGTGSTDTQYF.

The chain has TRBV11-2 and TRBJ1-2; tentative D call: TRBD1 (5 bases). This CDR3 region has 13 residues. Looked up from germline, CDR1 is SGHAT and CDR2 is FQNNGV. The ends were cut back, 2 bases at V and 6 bases at J, with 10 bases in the middle. CDR3 sequence (DNA): TGTGCCAGCAGCTTATGGAGGGACGATGGCTACACCTTC. Translation gives CASSLWRDDGYTF.

This clone was observed a handful of times. The chain uses TRBV5-1 and TRBJ2-2, with 7 positions matching TRBD2. This CDR3 is built from 13 residues. CDR1 SGHRS and CDR2 YFSETQ come from the germline V gene. The V segment lost 6 bases and the J segment 5 bases; nucleotides outside the gene matches: 4. The CDR3 reads CASNWEGTGELFF. The CDR3 nucleotides read TGCGCCAGCAACTGGGAGGGAACCGGGGAGCTGTTTTTT.

The V and J genes are TRBV30 and TRBJ2-1; maybe TRBD1 (5 bases). Germline V gene lookup returns CDR1 GTSNPN and CDR2 SVGIG (reference sequence). CDR3 length: 13 residues. V was shortened by 4 bases and J by 6 bases, with 13 bases between the two germline ends. CDR3 sequence: CAWTLQGGNEQFF. The DNA of the CDR3 is TGTGCCTGGACACTCCAGGGTGGCAATGAGCAGTTCTTC.

This clone was seen a single time. The rearrangement joins TRBV30 to TRBJ1-2, with D perhaps matching TRBD1 (6 bases). V was clipped by 7 bases and J by 1 base, with 19 bases between them. The CDR3 runs to 15 residues. The V gene's germline CDR1 is GTSNPN and CDR2 SVGIG (reference sequence). The chain's CDR3 is CASNGEGHFNYGYTF. The CDR3, as DNA: TGTGCCTCGAATGGAGAGGGACATTTTAACTATGGCTACACCTTC.

CDR3 loop: CASSLTSGGAGANVLTF. Written as DNA, the CDR3 is TGTGCCAGCAGCTTGACTAGCGGCGGAGCCGGGGCCAACGTCCTGACTTTC. V is TRBV7-2 and J is TRBJ2-6; 9 nucleotides align to TRBD2. The CDR3 runs 17 residues. V was clipped by 3 bases and J by 4 bases; unmatched bases: 7. Germline V gene lookup returns CDR1 SGHTA and CDR2 FQGNSA.